The source of this TCR beta chain is a study of beta chain features in type 1 diabetes. cDNA synthesis used the whole RNA isolate, giving expressed TCRB sequences. Assay used: immunoSEQ multiplex PCR; TCRdb lists only in-frame clones, some missing. Seen here are about 710,000 clones, about 14% observed once, and the top ten hold roughly 0.04%. Study findings and constraints: Moderately but significantly shorter TCRB CDR3s were found in Type 1 diabetes patients in all four CD4+ subsets. It was among patients, rather than healthy donors, that naive, central memory and Treg TCRB repertoires appeared more similar. Any HLA-type effect on TCRB rearrangement remained unresolved here.

In this sample, this clone turned up a few times. The antigen remains undetermined. Using CD45RO/CCR7/CD25/CD127/CD95/CD27, CD4+ naive, central memory, regulatory and stem cell-like memory cells were sorted. Germline assignment: CDR1 LGHNA and CDR2 YNFKEQ. The CDR3 is 14 residues long. V was cut by 2 bases and J by 6 bases, with 13 bases left in between. Material: naive CD4+ T cells from blood. This receptor was taken from a man between 18 and 29 years old with type 1 diabetes. The V gene is TRBV4-2, the J gene TRBJ1-2; D is undetermined. CDR3 in DNA: TGTGCCAGCAGCCAAAGATGGCCGGAAGATGGCTACACCTTC. Translated, it gives CASSQRWPEDGYTF.